The 15 T cell receptor beta chains below were found in one sample sequenced in a study of neoadjuvant anti-PD-1 for oral cavity cancer. Using immunoSEQ multiplex PCR, the repertoire was profiled, and TCRdb retains in-frame clones only, with some absent. The sample shows about 16,000 clones, around 62% of them seen only once. The material sequenced was PBMCs, taken before nivolumab (anti-PD-1) treatment. Every receptor here comes from a person between 40 and 79 years old with oral cavity squamous cell carcinoma.

This clone was counted between two and nine times. The gene calls are TRBV27 and TRBJ1-1, with 8 bases aligning to TRBD1. The junction had 10 bases not matched to a gene; V was cut back by 4 bases and J by 6 bases. The CDR3 spans 15 residues. In germline, CDR1 is MNHEY, CDR2 SMNVEV (reference sequence). The CDR3 nucleotides read TGTGCCAGCAGTTATGGAACAGGGGGACGCGCTGAAGCTTTCTTT. This gives the protein CASSYGTGGRAEAFF.

V is TRBV5-5 and J is TRBJ1-1, with D tentatively TRBD1 (5 bases). Trimming left V 0 bases short and J 11 bases short, with 17 bases between. This CDR3 is built from 14 residues. The germline CDR1 and CDR2 sequences are SGHKS and YYEKEE (reference sequence). CDR3 residues: CASSLGGTVGVAFF. The CDR3 nucleotides read TGTGCCAGCAGCTTGGGGGGGACCGTCGGGGTGGCTTTCTTT.

This clone was recorded a few times. CDR3 nucleotide sequence: TGTGCCAGCAGTTCCGCCTCTTCTAACTATGGCTACACCTTC. Its protein is CASSSASSNYGYTF. V is TRBV6-5 and J is TRBJ1-2; D is undetermined. Germline V lookup: CDR1 MNHEY, CDR2 SVGAGI. V lost 4 bases and J 0 bases, leaving 9 bases between the germline ends. The CDR3 extends over 14 amino acids.

There are a few counts of this clone. The chain has TRBV7-2 and TRBJ2-7, with D perhaps matching TRBD2 (6 bases). Trimming removed 1 base at V and 6 bases at J, with 10 bases between. Germline lookup yields CDR1 SGHTA and CDR2 FQGNSA. The CDR3 consists of 13 residues. The chain's CDR3 is CASSLVGGFEQYF. DNA of the CDR3: TGTGCCAGCAGCTTAGTTGGGGGGTTCGAGCAGTACTTC.

There are a few counts of this clone. The V and J genes are TRBV7-8 and TRBJ1-2; 9 positions agree with TRBD1. Trimming cost V 5 bases and J 4 bases; bases outside gene matches: 8. From germline, CDR1 is SGHVS and CDR2 FQNEAQ. This CDR3 comprises 15 residues. CDR3 DNA: TGTGCCAGCAGCCCGGAGGACAGGGGTGCCTATGGCTACACCTTC. Its translation: CASSPEDRGAYGYTF.

This chain uses TRBV25-1 with TRBJ2-4, with TRBD2 as a possible D gene (6 bases). The CDR3 has 16 residues. V was shortened by 1 base and J by 6 bases, with 16 bases between the two germline ends. In germline, CDR1 is MGHDK, CDR2 SYGVNS. As DNA, the CDR3 is TGTGCCAGCAGTGAATCGGGAGTCGGTCTAGGAAACATTCAGTACTTC. Its translation is CASSESGVGLGNIQYF.

V gene TRBV4-2 combines with J gene TRBJ2-1; 9 nucleotides align to TRBD2. This CDR3 has 13 amino acids. Germline V CDR1 and CDR2: LGHNA, YNFKEQ. The trim removed 4 bases at V and 10 bases at J, leaving 5 bases unmatched. This chain's CDR3 is CASSPLAGAEQFF. DNA of the CDR3: TGTGCCAGCAGCCCATTAGCGGGGGCAGAGCAGTTCTTC.

J is TRBJ2-7 and V is TRBV4-1; unclear D gene. Between the trimmed V and J ends, which lost 1 base and 7 bases, there was a span of 8 bases. This CDR3 comprises 12 residues. Germline V lookup: CDR1 MGHRA, CDR2 YSYEKL. DNA for the CDR3: TGCGCCAGCAGCCAAGGGCTGGGGGAGCAGTACTTC. This sequence encodes CASSQGLGEQYF.

The J gene is TRBJ1-1, the V gene TRBV25-1; possible D gene TRBD1, 5 bases. Germline V CDR1 and CDR2: MGHDK, SYGVNS. This CDR3 is built from 15 residues. The germline V and J ends were trimmed by 3 bases and 3 bases, with 14 bases remaining between them. This chain's CDR3 is CASSDPVAGHTEAFF. The CDR3 bases are TGTGCCAGCAGTGACCCAGTCGCGGGGCACACTGAAGCTTTCTTT.

V gene TRBV6-5 combines with J gene TRBJ2-2; D is undetermined. With 0 bases removed from V and 0 bases from J, the gap between germline ends came to 2 bases. This CDR3 spans 14 amino acids. CDR1 and CDR2 (germline): MNHEY, SVGAGI. The CDR3 DNA reads as TGTGCCAGCAGTTACTCCCCGAACACCGGGGAGCTGTTTTTT. It is translated as CASSYSPNTGELFF.

Judged by abundance, this clone is medium-sized. V usage is TRBV10-3 and J usage is TRBJ1-1; tentatively, D is TRBD1 (5 bases). Germline values: CDR1 ENHRY, CDR2 SYGVKD. The CDR3 runs to 15 residues. Deletions cut 3 bases from V and 4 bases from J, with 15 bases between. The CDR3 DNA sequence: TGTGCCATCAGTGAAACAGGAGGAGATGGCACTGAAGCTTTCTTT. Its translation is CAISETGGDGTEAFF.

This clone was counted between two and nine times. The chain carries TRBV6-5 and TRBJ1-2; TRBD1 agrees at 7 bases. CDR3 length: 14 amino acids. Per germline, CDR1 MNHEY and CDR2 SVGAGI. V was pared by 5 bases and J by 4 bases, with 7 bases of the junction left unmatched. In nucleotides, the CDR3 is TGTGCCAGCAGTCGGCCCGGGACAGCCTATGGCTACACCTTC. Protein product: CASSRPGTAYGYTF.

The gene calls are TRBV6-1 and TRBJ2-1; 9 bases map to TRBD2. The CDR3 has 15 residues. V lost 6 bases to trimming and J lost 4 bases; unmatched junction nucleotides: 7. CDR1 and CDR2 (germline): MNHNS, SASEGT. The DNA for the CDR3 is TGTGCCAGCAGGTACACTAGCGGGTTATACAATGAGCAGTTCTTC. This translates into CASRYTSGLYNEQFF.

In this sample, this clone turned up once. V and J are TRBV14 and TRBJ2-7; 9 nucleotides agree with TRBD2. This CDR3 contains 15 residues. V lost 4 bases, J lost 6 bases, and 10 bases stayed unmatched. Germline-derived CDR1 and CDR2 are SGHDN and FVKESK. The CDR3 DNA sequence: TGTGCCAGCAGCCGGGGTCTAGCGGGACTTGGCGAGCAGTACTTC. This gives the protein CASSRGLAGLGEQYF. The full variable domain, completed using reference TRBV14 and TRBJ2-7, is EAGVTQFPSHSVIEKGQTVTLRCDPISGHDNLYWYRRVMGKEIKFLLHFVKESKQDESGMPNNRFLAERTGGTYSTLKVQPAELEDSGVYFCASSRGLAGLGEQYFGPGTRLTVT.

The chain uses TRBV6-6 and TRBJ1-2; no clear D. Germline lookup yields CDR1 MNHNY and CDR2 SVGAGI (reference sequence). V gave up 10 bases and J gave up 5 bases, with 17 bases separating them. The CDR3 runs 13 residues. CDR3 region: CATSADGRYGYTF. In DNA form, the CDR3 reads TGTGCCACCTCCGCCGACGGCAGATATGGCTACACCTTC.